The 4 T cell receptor beta chains below all came from one sample that was sequenced in a study of CD4 T cells in relation to SARS-CoV-2 and coronaviruses. The unexposed donors gave CD4+ T cells in about 2010-2019, prior to COVID-19. After around nine days of culture, CD4+ T cells were isolated. What these receptors recognize is not known. Repertoires were generated with immunoSEQ multiplex PCR, while TCRdb's copy carries only in-frame clones and drops some. The repertoire has around 25,000 clones, about 76% of them found once; the top ten carry roughly 10%. The sequenced sample was CD4+ T cells from PBMCs, cultured in vitro. The receptor source for this set is a human donor in good health.

The CDR3 spells CASSSLTSGGVDEQFF. Here the CDR3 DNA reads TGTGCCAGCAGTTCCCTGACTAGCGGGGGAGTTGATGAGCAGTTCTTC. The genes are TRBV6-5 and TRBJ2-1, with TRBD2 matching 12 bases. V shed 4 bases and J 8 bases; nucleotides not matched to a gene: 9. CDR1 and CDR2 (germline): MNHEY, SVGAGI. The CDR3 length is 16 residues.

The chain links TRBV9 to TRBJ2-7; no clear D. CDR3 length: 15 amino acids. Per germline, CDR1 SGDLS and CDR2 YYNGEE. Trimming took 2 bases from V and 1 from J, leaving 13 bases between them. The CDR3 loop reads CASSVRGSPSYEQYF. In DNA, the CDR3 is TGTGCCAGCAGCGTCCGCGGAAGCCCTTCCTACGAGCAGTACTTC. The whole variable domain, remainder taken from reference TRBV9 and TRBJ2-7, is DSGVTQTPKHLITATGQRVTLRCSPRSGDLSVYWYQQSLDQGLQFLIQYYNGEERAKGNILERFSAQQFPDLHSELNLSSLELGDSALYFCASSVRGSPSYEQYFGPGTRLTVT.

This rearrangement joins TRBV18 to TRBJ2-6; D is unresolved. The CDR3 is 15 residues long. CDR1 and CDR2 (germline): KGHSH, LQKENI. The ends were cut back, 0 bases at V and 3 bases at J, with 6 bases in the middle. The CDR3 loop reads CASSPPFRGANVLTF. The CDR3 nucleotides are TGTGCCAGCTCACCACCCTTTCGTGGGGCCAACGTCCTGACTTTC.

The genes are TRBV5-1 and TRBJ2-3; TRBD1 agrees at 7 bases. CDR3 length equals 14 residues. The germline gives CDR1 SGHRS, CDR2 YFSETQ. V trimming: 5 bases; J trimming: 6 bases; junction bases outside the gene matches: 9. The CDR3 region is CASSRTGVIDTQYF. CDR3 nucleotides: TGCGCCAGCAGTCGAACAGGGGTGATCGATACGCAGTATTTT. Using reference TRBV5-1 and TRBJ2-3 for the parts outside the CDR3, the full variable domain is KAGVTQTPRYLIKTRGQQVTLSCSPISGHRSVSWYQQTPGQGLQFLFEYFSETQRNKGNFPGRFSGRQFSNSRSEMNVSTLELGDSALYLCASSRTGVIDTQYFGPGTRLTVL.